Given below is one TCR beta chain in context. In the authors' workflow: For nucleated cells, counts were estimated from reference gene primer amplification. Measured with immunoSEQ multiplex PCR; TCRdb has only the in-frame clones, and not every one. The V and J calls and the clone size are those of that table, but D and trimming were determined from the DNA. The sample carries roughly 50,000 clones, 60% to 80% recorded once. The data are from a study of blood T cell repertoires in COVID-19. Study context: Researchers got acute and convalescent COVID-19 samples from the United States, Italy and Spain.

This TCR derives from a human donor with active or convalescent COVID-19. The donor label of this sample is uncertain. The specimen sequenced was peripheral blood.

The CDR3 DNA reads TGCAGCGTTCCAGGACAGGGTTCCCACGAGCAGTACTTC. Its protein product is CSVPGQGSHEQYF. V gene TRBV29-1 combines with J gene TRBJ2-7; 8 nucleotides agree with TRBD1. Germline CDR1 is SQVTM and CDR2 is ANQGSEA. This CDR3 comprises 13 residues. Losses at the gene ends were 5 bases for V and 5 bases for J; bases not matched to a gene: 8.